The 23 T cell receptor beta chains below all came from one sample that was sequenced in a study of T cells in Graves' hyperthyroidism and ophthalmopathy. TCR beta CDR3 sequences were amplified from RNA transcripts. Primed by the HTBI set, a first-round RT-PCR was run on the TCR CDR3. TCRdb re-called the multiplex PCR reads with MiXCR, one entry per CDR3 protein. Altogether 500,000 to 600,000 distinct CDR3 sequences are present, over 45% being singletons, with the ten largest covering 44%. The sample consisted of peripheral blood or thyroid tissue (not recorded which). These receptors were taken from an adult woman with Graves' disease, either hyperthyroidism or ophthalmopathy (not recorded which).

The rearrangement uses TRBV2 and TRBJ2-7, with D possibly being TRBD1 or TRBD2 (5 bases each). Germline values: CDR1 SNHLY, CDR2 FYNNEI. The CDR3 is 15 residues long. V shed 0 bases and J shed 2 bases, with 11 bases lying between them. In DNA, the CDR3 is TGTGCCAGCAGTGAAGCGGGACGGGGAGCCTACGAGCAGTACTTC. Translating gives CASSEAGRGAYEQYF. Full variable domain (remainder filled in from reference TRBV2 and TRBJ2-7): EPEVTQTPSHQVTQMGQEVILRCVPISNHLYFYWYRQILGQKVEFLVSFYNNEISEKSEIFDDQFSVERPDGSNFTLKIRSTKLEDSAMYFCASSEAGRGAYEQYFGPGTRLTVT.

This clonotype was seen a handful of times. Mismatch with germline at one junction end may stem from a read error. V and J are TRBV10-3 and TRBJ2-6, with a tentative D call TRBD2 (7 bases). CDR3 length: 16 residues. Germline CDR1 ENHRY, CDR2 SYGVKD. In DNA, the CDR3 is TGTGCCAGCAGTCCCCGTGGGGGGGCCGGGGCCAACGTCCTGACTTTC. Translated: CASSPRGGAGANVLTF.

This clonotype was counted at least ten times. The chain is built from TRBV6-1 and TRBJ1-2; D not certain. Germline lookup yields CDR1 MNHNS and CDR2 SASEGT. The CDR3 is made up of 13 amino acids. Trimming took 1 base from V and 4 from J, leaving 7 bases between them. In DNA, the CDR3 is TGTGCCAGCAGTGAAGTACAAGGCTATGGCTACACCTTC. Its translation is CASSEVQGYGYTF.

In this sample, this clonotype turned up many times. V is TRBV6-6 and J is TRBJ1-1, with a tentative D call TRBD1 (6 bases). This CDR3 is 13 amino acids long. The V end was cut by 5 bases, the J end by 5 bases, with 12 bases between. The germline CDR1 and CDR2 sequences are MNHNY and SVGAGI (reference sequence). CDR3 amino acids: CASSPQGGTEAFF. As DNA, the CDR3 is TGTGCCAGCAGTCCACAGGGTGGGACTGAAGCTTTCTTT.

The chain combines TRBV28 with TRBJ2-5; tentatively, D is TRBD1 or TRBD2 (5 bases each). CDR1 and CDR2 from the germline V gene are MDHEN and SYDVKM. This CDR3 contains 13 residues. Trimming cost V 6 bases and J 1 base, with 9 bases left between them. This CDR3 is CASRGRSQETQYF. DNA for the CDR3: TGTGCCAGCAGGGGACGCAGCCAAGAGACCCAGTACTTC.

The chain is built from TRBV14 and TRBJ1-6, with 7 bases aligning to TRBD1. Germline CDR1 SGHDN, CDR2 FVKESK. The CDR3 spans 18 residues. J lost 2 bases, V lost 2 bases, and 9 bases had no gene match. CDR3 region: CASSQKPPGTAYNSPLHF. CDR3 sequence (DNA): TGTGCCAGCAGCCAAAAACCTCCCGGGACAGCCTATAATTCACCCCTCCACTTT.

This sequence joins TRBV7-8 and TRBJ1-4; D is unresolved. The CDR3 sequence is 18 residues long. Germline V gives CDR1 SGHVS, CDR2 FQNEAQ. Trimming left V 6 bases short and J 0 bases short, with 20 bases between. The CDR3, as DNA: TGTGCCAGCAGACGAAGCCAAAGCGGGCGGGCAACTAATGAAAAACTGTTTTTT. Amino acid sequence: CASRRSQSGRATNEKLFF.

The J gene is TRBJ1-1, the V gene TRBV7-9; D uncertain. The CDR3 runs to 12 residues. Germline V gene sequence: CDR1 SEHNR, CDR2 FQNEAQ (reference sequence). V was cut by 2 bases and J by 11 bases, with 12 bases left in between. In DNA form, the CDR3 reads TGTGCCAGCAGCTTAATGCCCCGAGAGGCTTTCTTT. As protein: CASSLMPREAFF.

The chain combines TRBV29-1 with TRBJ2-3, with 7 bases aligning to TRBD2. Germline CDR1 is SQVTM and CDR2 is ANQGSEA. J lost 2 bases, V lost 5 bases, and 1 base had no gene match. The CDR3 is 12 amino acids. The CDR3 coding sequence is TGCAGCGTTCTAGCGGACACAGATACGCAGTATTTT. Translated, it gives CSVLADTDTQYF.

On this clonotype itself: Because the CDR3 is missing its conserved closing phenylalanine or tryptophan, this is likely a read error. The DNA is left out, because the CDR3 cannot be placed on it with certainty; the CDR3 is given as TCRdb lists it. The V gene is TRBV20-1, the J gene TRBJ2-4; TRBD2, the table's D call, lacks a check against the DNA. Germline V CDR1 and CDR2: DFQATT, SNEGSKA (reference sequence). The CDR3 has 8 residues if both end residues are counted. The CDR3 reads CSARSGTR.

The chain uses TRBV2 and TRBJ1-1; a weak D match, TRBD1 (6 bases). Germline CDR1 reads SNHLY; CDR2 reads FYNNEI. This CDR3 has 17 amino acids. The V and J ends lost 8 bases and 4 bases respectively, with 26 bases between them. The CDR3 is CASSPMGFGGGATEAFF. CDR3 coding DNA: TGTGCCAGCTCACCAATGGGTTTCGGAGGGGGGGCCACTGAAGCTTTCTTT.

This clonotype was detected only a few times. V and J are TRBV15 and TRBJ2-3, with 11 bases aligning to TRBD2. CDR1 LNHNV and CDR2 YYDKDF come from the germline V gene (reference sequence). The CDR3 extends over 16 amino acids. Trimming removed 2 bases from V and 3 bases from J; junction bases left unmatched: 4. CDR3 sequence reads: CATSRQLAGATDTQYF. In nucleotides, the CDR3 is TGTGCCACCAGCAGACAACTAGCGGGAGCAACAGATACGCAGTATTTT.

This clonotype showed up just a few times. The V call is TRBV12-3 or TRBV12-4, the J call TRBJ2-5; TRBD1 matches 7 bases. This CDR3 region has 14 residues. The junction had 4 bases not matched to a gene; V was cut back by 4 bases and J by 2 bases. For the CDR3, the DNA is TGTGCCAGCAGTTCCCACAGGGGTCAAGAGACCCAGTACTTC. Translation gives CASSSHRGQETQYF.

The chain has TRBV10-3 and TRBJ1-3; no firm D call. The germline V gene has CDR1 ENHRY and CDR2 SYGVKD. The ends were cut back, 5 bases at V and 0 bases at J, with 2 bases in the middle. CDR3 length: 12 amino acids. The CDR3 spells CAISLSGNTIYF. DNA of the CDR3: TGTGCCATCAGTCTCTCTGGAAACACCATATATTTT.

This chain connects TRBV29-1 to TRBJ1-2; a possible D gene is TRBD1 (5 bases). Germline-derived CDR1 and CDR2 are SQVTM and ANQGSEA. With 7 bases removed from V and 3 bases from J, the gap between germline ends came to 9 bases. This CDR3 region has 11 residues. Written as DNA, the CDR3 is TGCAGCGCGGGAGGGGACTATGGCTACACCTTC. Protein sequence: CSAGGDYGYTF.

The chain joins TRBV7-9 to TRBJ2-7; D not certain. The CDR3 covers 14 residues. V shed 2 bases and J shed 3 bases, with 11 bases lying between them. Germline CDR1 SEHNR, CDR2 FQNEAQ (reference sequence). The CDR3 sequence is CASSLMNGDYEQYF. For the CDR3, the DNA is TGTGCCAGCAGCTTAATGAACGGCGACTACGAGCAGTACTTC.

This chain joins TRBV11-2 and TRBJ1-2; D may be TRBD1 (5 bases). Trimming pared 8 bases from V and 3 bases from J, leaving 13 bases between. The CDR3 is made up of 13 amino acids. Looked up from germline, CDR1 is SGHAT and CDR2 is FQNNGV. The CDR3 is CASQGLSDYGYTF. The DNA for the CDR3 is TGTGCCAGCCAGGGACTCTCCGACTATGGCTACACCTTC. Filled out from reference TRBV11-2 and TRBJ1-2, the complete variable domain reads EAGVAQSPRYKIIEKRQSVAFWCNPISGHATLYWYQQILGQGPKLLIQFQNNGVVDDSQLPKDRFSAERLKGVDSTLKIQPAKLEDSAVYLCASQGLSDYGYTFGSGTRLTVV.

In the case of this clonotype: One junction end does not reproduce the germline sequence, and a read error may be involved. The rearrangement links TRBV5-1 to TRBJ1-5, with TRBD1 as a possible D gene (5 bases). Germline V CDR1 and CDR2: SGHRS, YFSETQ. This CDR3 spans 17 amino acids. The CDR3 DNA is TGTGCCAGCAGCTCAGGTAGAGGGGAAGTGGGCAATCAGCCCCAGCATTTT. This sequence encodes CASSSGRGEVGNQPQHF.

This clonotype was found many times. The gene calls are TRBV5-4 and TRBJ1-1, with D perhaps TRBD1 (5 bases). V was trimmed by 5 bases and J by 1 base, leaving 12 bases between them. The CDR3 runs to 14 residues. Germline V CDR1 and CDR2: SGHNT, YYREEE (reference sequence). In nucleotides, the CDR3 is TGTGCCAGCAGAACGACAGCCTCGAACACTGAAGCTTTCTTT. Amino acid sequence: CASRTTASNTEAFF.

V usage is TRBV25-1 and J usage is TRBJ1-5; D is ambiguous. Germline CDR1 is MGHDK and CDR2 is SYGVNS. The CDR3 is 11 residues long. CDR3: CARDWAGPQHF. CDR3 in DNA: TGTGCTAGAGATTGGGCGGGGCCCCAGCATTTT.

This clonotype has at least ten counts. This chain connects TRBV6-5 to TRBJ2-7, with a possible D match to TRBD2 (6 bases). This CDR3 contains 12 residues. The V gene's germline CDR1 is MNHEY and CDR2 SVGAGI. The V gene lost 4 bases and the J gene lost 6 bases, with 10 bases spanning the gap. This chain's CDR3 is CASSFTRGEQYF. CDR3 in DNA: TGTGCCAGCAGTTTCACGCGGGGCGAGCAGTACTTC.

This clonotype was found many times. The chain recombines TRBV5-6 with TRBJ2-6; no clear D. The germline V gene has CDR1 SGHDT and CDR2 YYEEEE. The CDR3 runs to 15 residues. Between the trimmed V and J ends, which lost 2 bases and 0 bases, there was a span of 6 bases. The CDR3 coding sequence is TGTGCCAGCAGCTTCGTCAGCTCTGGGGCCAACGTCCTGACTTTC. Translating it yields CASSFVSSGANVLTF.

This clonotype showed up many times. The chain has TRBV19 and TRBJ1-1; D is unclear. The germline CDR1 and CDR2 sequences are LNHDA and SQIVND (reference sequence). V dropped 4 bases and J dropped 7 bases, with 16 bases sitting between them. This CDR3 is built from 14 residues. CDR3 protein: CASSRSSATFEAFF. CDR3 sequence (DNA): TGTGCCAGTAGTAGATCATCGGCTACATTTGAAGCTTTCTTT.